This T cell receptor beta chain was identified during a study of technical replicates of blood from several donors. The assay was immunoSEQ multiplex PCR, and TCRdb's table has in-frame clones only and misses some. The profile shows 75,000 to 90,000 clones, 85% to 95% of them singletons. The CDR3 is 13 residues long. The germline V gene encodes CDR1 MNHNS and CDR2 SASEGT. V lost 6 bases and J lost 2, with 10 bases in between. Material for sequencing was T cells isolated from PBMCs. This TCR came from a human donor in good health. The chain employs TRBV6-1 and TRBJ1-1; D is perhaps TRBD1 (6 bases). CDR3 protein: CASRRTDNTEAFF. CDR3 nucleotides: TGTGCCAGCAGGAGGACAGACAACACTGAAGCTTTCTTT.